This TCR beta chain was found in a study of cytomegalovirus exposure and HLA in healthy donors. Produced via immunoSEQ multiplex PCR; TCRdb's table is partial and in-frame only. The sample has a few hundred thousand clones; around 90% are singletons. The CDR3 runs 18 residues. The trim removed 2 bases at V and 0 bases at J, leaving 11 bases unmatched. Source material: PBMCs. The source is a woman younger than 35 in good health and CMV-seronegative. The rearrangement uses TRBV23-1 and TRBJ2-3, with 7 bases lining up with TRBD2. TRBV23-1 is noted as an ORF with a role that remains uncertain. The CDR3 bases are TGCGCCAGCAGTCAACAACTTCTAGCGGTCTCTAGCACAGATACGCAGTATTTT. Its protein product is CASSQQLLAVSSTDTQYF.